The present T cell receptor beta chain was sequenced within a study of pediatric ulcerative colitis. Study-level information: Disease was pancolitis in more than five and left-sided in two, histology-confirmed.

Data came from immunoSEQ multiplex PCR; TCRdb stores just in-frame clones and leaves some out. The table shows fewer than 45,000 clones, with approximately 87% occurring only once. Study-level results: Blood-rectal clonal overlap within each person was significantly higher in ulcerative colitis patients than controls.

There are 11 residues in the CDR3. The germline gives CDR1 SNHLY, CDR2 FYNNEI. Trimming left V 4 bases short and J 4 bases short, with 4 bases between. A note on this clone: Its antigen is not known.

Sample: blood. The clonotype was recovered from a girl between 5 and 17 years old with moderate ulcerative colitis. This chain uses TRBV2 with TRBJ1-2; D gene unclear. The CDR3 sequence: CASSVSYGYTF. The CDR3 region has the DNA TGTGCCAGCAGTGTTAGCTATGGCTACACCTTC.